The clone carrying this T cell receptor (beta chain) was picked up a small number of times. The CDR3 is made up of 14 amino acids. Between the trimmed V and J ends, which lost 4 bases and 4 bases, there was a span of 16 bases. CDR1 is DFQATT, CDR2 SNEGSKA, per germline (reference sequence). TCRdb re-called the RT-PCR reads through MiXCR, storing one row per CDR3 protein. The data hold about 680,000 distinct CDR3 sequences, with about 14% observed a single time. V usage is TRBV20-1 and J usage is TRBJ1-2, with D maybe TRBD1 (5 bases). Sequenced material: memory CD4+ T cells from blood. The sequence was collected from a female donor in good health, serving as a healthy control. Here the CDR3 DNA reads TGCAGTGCTATCTTGAGGGGCCACTCCTATGGCTACACCTTC. It translates to CSAILRGHSYGYTF.